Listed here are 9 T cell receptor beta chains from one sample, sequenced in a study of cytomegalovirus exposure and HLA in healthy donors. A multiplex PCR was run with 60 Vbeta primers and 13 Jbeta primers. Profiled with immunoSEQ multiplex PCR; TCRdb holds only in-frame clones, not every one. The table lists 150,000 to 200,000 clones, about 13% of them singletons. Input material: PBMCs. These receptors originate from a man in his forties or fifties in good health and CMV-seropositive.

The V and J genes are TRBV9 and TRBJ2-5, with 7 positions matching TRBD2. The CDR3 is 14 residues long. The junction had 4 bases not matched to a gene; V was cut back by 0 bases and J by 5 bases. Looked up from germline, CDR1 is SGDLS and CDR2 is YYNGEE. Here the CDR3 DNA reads TGTGCCAGCAGCGTAGACGTGGGAGGGGAGACCCAGTACTTC. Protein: CASSVDVGGETQYF.

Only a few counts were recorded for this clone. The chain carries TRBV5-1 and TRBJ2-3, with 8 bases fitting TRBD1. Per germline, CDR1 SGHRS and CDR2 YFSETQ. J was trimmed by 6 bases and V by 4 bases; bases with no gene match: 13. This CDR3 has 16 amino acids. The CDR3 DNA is TGCGCCAGCAGCCCTCAATCCGGGACAGGCGTGGATACGCAGTATTTT. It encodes CASSPQSGTGVDTQYF.

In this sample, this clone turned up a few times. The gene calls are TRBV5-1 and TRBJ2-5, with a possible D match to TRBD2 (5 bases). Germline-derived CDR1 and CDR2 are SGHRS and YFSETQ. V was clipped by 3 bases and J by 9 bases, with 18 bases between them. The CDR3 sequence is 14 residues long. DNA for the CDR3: TGCGCCAGCAGCTCCGGTGGACGCTCGGAGGCCCAGTACTTC. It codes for CASSSGGRSEAQYF.

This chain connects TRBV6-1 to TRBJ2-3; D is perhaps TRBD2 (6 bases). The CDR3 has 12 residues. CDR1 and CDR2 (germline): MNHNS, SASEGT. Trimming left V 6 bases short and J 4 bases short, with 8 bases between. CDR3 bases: TGTGCCAGCAGGGGGACTTCAGATACGCAGTATTTT. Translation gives CASRGTSDTQYF.

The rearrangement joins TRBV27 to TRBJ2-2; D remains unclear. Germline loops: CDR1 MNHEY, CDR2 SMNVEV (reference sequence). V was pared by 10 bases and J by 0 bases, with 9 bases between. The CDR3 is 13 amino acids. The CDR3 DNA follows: TGTGCCACCCTAGAAGCGAACACCGGGGAGCTGTTTTTT. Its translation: CATLEANTGELFF.

DNA for the CDR3: TGTGCCAGCAGTTACTCGGGGGCCGGGGAGCAGTTCTTC. Protein product: CASSYSGAGEQFF. The chain carries TRBV6-5 and TRBJ2-1, with TRBD1 as a possible D gene (6 bases). V dropped 0 bases and J dropped 10 bases, with 10 bases sitting between them. This CDR3 comprises 13 residues. CDR1 MNHEY and CDR2 SVGAGI come from the germline V gene.

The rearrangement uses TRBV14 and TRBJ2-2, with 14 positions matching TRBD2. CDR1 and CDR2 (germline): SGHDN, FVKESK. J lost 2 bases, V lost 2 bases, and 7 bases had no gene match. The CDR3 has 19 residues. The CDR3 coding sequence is TGTGCCAGCAGCCAACAGGGACTAGCGGGGGCCCTCAACACCGGGGAGCTGTTTTTT. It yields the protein CASSQQGLAGALNTGELFF. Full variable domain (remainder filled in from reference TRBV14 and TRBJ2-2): EAGVTQFPSHSVIEKGQTVTLRCDPISGHDNLYWYRRVMGKEIKFLLHFVKESKQDESGMPNNRFLAERTGGTYSTLKVQPAELEDSGVYFCASSQQGLAGALNTGELFFGEGSRLTVL.

CDR3: CASSTQDRGNQPQHF. The CDR3 bases are TGTGCCAGTAGTACTCAGGACAGGGGCAATCAGCCCCAGCATTTT. This chain joins TRBV19 and TRBJ1-5, with 8 bases identical to TRBD1. The CDR3 covers 15 residues. CDR1 is LNHDA and CDR2 is SQIVND in the germline V gene (reference sequence). V lost 4 bases and J lost 2; bases outside the gene matches: 4. The full variable domain, with the rest looked up from reference TRBV19 and TRBJ1-5, is DGGITQSPKYLFRKEGQNVTLSCEQNLNHDAMYWYRQDPGQGLRLIYYSQIVNDFQKGDIAEGYSVSREKKESFPLTVTSAQKNPTAFYLCASSTQDRGNQPQHFGDGTRLSIL.

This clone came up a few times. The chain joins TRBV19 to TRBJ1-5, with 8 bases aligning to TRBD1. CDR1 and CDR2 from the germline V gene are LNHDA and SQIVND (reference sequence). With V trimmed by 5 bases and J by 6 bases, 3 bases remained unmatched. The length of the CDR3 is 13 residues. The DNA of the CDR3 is TGTGCCAGTAGTGAACAGGGGGGTCAGCCCCAGCATTTT. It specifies CASSEQGGQPQHF.